What follows is one T cell receptor (beta chain) and its context. Its target is unknown. CDR1 and CDR2 (germline): SGHAT, FQDESV (reference sequence). The V gene end was trimmed by 5 bases and the J gene end by 1 base; junction bases not matched to a gene: 3. There are 15 residues in the CDR3. The record originates from a study of relationships among human T cell subsets. General study points: Substantial CDR3 sharing among Th1, Th2 and regulatory cells suggested stochastic fate choice. Over 60% of CD8+ cytotoxic sequences came from clones with over 100 reads. Across seven subsets, gene usage, CDR3 length and N-additions did not differ significantly.

Naive plus transitional T cells were isolated with anti-CD45RA microbeads from pooled CD4+ and CD8+ T cells. The T cell receptor alpha and beta CDR3 regions were amplified from mRNA by semiquantitative ARM-PCR. In ARM-PCR, communal superprimers followed tagged nested gene-specific primers for exponential amplification. TCRdb recomputed calls from the multiplex PCR reads with MiXCR, one row per CDR3 protein. The sample includes roughly 7,600 distinct CDR3 sequences, approximately 70% of them seen just once. This TCR was recovered from a man aged 35 to 55 in good health. Sequencing was done on a sample of naive and transitional (CD45RA+) T cells sorted from blood. The chain carries TRBV11-1 and TRBJ2-5; 11 bases line up with TRBD1. The CDR3 DNA follows: TGTGCCAGCAGCGGGACAGGGGGATTCCAAGAGACCCAGTACTTC. It translates to CASSGTGGFQETQYF.